Listed here are 7 T cell receptor beta chains from one sample, sequenced in a study of shared clonotypes between healthy human individuals. Naive CD8 cells lacked CD45RO, underwent positive selection for CCR7 and left out terminally differentiated effector memory CD45RA+ cells. Libraries were prepared by immunoSEQ multiplex PCR; TCRdb keeps only in-frame clonotypes and omits some of them. The sample comprises millions of clones, around 96% of which are singletons, and roughly 1.1% rests with the top ten. The specimen sequenced was naive CD8+ T cells sorted from blood. These receptors were taken from a man aged 18 to 30 in good health.

Worth noting for this clone: This specimen includes other DNA sequences encoding the same CDR3. The genes are TRBV19 and TRBJ1-1; 7 bases fit TRBD1. Per germline, CDR1 LNHDA and CDR2 SQIVND (reference sequence). CDR3 length equals 13 residues. V lost 4 bases to trimming and J lost 3 bases; unmatched junction nucleotides: 2. The CDR3 DNA is TGTGCCAGTAGTACGACAGGGTACACTGAAGCTTTCTTT. It yields the protein CASSTTGYTEAFF.

The rearrangement links TRBV4-1 to TRBJ1-6, with D maybe TRBD1 (5 bases). Germline V gene sequence: CDR1 MGHRA, CDR2 YSYEKL. The CDR3 is made up of 16 amino acids. Deletions cut 4 bases from V and 8 bases from J, with 18 bases between. The CDR3 reads CASSRVQSGVDSPLHF. CDR3 in DNA: TGCGCCAGCAGCCGAGTACAATCGGGGGTGGATTCACCCCTCCACTTT.

This clone has more than one count but fewer than ten. This chain uses TRBV14 with TRBJ2-5, with unresolved D. V lost 0 bases to trimming and J lost 7 bases, with 6 bases between them. Germline-derived CDR1 and CDR2 are SGHDN and FVKESK. The CDR3 loop spans 12 amino acids. CDR3 region: CASSQDLGTQYF. The CDR3 DNA follows: TGTGCCAGCAGCCAAGATCTGGGGACCCAGTACTTC.

The table lists this clone with a few counts. The CDR3 DNA follows: TGTGCCAGCAGCTTAGCAGCCTGGCTGTTTTTT. It codes for CASSLAAWLFF. This rearrangement joins TRBV7-9 to TRBJ2-2; D gene unclear. The CDR3 runs to 11 residues. The germline gives CDR1 SEHNR, CDR2 FQNEAQ (reference sequence). Trimming shortened V by 0 bases and J by 13 bases, and 6 bases separated the two germline ends.

This chain links TRBV20-1 with TRBJ1-1; 7 bases fit TRBD1. The CDR3 is 11 residues long. Trimming took 6 bases from V and 5 from J; bases not matched to a gene: 3. Germline V lookup: CDR1 DFQATT, CDR2 SNEGSKA (reference sequence). CDR3 loop: CSALTGTEAFF. CDR3 sequence (DNA): TGCAGTGCATTGACAGGGACTGAAGCTTTCTTT.

This chain links TRBV19 with TRBJ2-2, with 9 positions matching TRBD1. Trimming removed 8 bases from V and 4 bases from J; junction bases left unmatched: 5. The CDR3 is 14 residues long. Germline V gene data show CDR1 as LNHDA and CDR2 as SQIVND (reference sequence). The CDR3 region is CASGQGWSTGELFF. CDR3 in DNA: TGTGCCAGTGGACAGGGGTGGAGCACCGGGGAGCTGTTTTTT. Full variable domain (remainder filled in from reference TRBV19 and TRBJ2-2): DGGITQSPKYLFRKEGQNVTLSCEQNLNHDAMYWYRQDPGQGLRLIYYSQIVNDFQKGDIAEGYSVSREKKESFPLTVTSAQKNPTAFYLCASGQGWSTGELFFGEGSRLTVL.

V and J are TRBV11-3 and TRBJ2-7; D is unclear. CDR1 is SGHNT and CDR2 is YENEEA in the germline V gene. V lost 1 base and J 7 bases, leaving 8 bases between the germline ends. The CDR3 is 12 residues long. CDR3 loop: CASSLGDREQYF. CDR3 in DNA: TGTGCCAGCAGCTTAGGAGACCGGGAGCAGTACTTC.